These 13 T cell receptor delta chains share one sample of origin, sequenced in a study of gamma-delta T cells after stem cell transplantation. TCRdb re-called the RT-PCR reads through CATT. The table has about 7,800 delta-chain clones, more than 12% seen once. The sequencing input was gamma-delta T cells. Receptors were obtained from a human donor. It is not recorded whose cells these are; they may come from a transplant donor.

This clone is judged medium-sized. The chain combines TRDV1 with TRDJ1, with TRDD3 identical over 9 bases. This CDR3 spans 18 amino acids. The trim removed 2 bases at V and 5 bases at J, leaving 15 bases unmatched. From germline, CDR1 is TSWWSYY and CDR2 QGS. The CDR3 is CALGERWFPLGEADKLIF. CDR3 nucleotide sequence: TGTGCTCTTGGGGAAAGATGGTTCCCACTGGGGGAAGCGGATAAACTCATCTTT.

This clone has more than one count but fewer than ten. The V call is TRDV1, the J call TRDJ1; TRDD3 agrees at 13 bases. The CDR3 is 24 amino acids. Germline V gene sequence: CDR1 TSWWSYY, CDR2 QGS. J lost 0 bases, V lost 4 bases, and 26 bases had no gene match. DNA of the CDR3: TGTGCTCTTGGGGGTGGACTTCCCCCTCCCTTAGACTGGGGGATACGCGGGTACACCGATAAACTCATCTTT. Translated, it gives CALGGGLPPPLDWGIRGYTDKLIF.

In regard to this clone: This likely came from a read error, as a far larger clone is one base away. The sample carries other DNA sequences with the same CDR3. The chain carries TRDV2 and TRDJ3; weak D call: TRDD3 (6 bases). The CDR3 spans 17 residues. Germline lookup yields CDR1 GEAIGNYY and CDR2 EKD. The chain's CDR3 is CACVAVLGSWDTRQMFF. The CDR3 bases are TGCGCCTGTGTCGCTGTACTGGGCTCCTGGGACACCCGACAGATGTTTTTC.

This clone has only a few counts. A read error is possible here, since a much larger clone lies one base away. The rearrangement joins TRDV2 to TRDJ1, with 7 bases identical to TRDD3. In germline, CDR1 is GEAIGNYY, CDR2 EKD. This CDR3 is built from 16 residues. Losses at the gene ends were 2 bases for V and 0 bases for J; bases not matched to a gene: 8. CDR3 in amino acids: CACDIGIHFYTDKLIF. The DNA for the CDR3 is TGTGCCTGTGACATCGGGATACACTTCTACACCGATAAACTCATCTTT.

The chain uses TRDV1 and TRDJ1, with TRDD3 identical over 12 bases. V trimming: 3 bases; J trimming: 1 base; junction bases outside the gene matches: 15. The length of the CDR3 is 20 residues. Germline V gives CDR1 TSWWSYY, CDR2 QGS. The CDR3 reads CALGDDRSLYWGILTDKLIF. In DNA form, the CDR3 reads TGTGCTCTTGGGGACGATCGTTCCTTATACTGGGGGATACTCACCGATAAACTCATCTTT.

This clone was seen a few times. A read error is possible here, since a much larger clone lies one base away. This chain joins TRDV2 and TRDJ3; D is possibly TRDD3 (5 bases). Germline CDR1 is GEAIGNYY and CDR2 is EKD. V lost 0 bases to trimming and J lost 1 base, with 15 bases between them. The CDR3 contains 19 residues. The CDR3 DNA sequence: TGTGCCTGTGACACCATGGGGTGGTGGACGTCCTGGGACACCCGACAGATGTTTTTC. The encoded protein is CACDTMGWWTSWDTRQMFF.

Concerning this clone itself: It may be a read error: a sequence one base away is much more abundant. At the DNA level, this CDR3 is encoded by other sequences in the same sample as well. The chain couples TRDV2 to TRDJ2; D possibly corresponds to TRDD3 (6 bases). This CDR3 has 19 amino acids. Germline values: CDR1 GEAIGNYY, CDR2 EKD. V was clipped by 3 bases and J by 0 bases, with 22 bases between them. CDR3 coding DNA: TGTGCCTGTGACCGGGTGGGGGGTCCCTCTTCAGCTTTGACAGCACAACTCTTCTTT. This translates into CACDRVGGPSSALTAQLFF.

Points on this clone: This may come from a read error, since a much larger clone is one base off. The chain joins TRDV2 to TRDJ3, with 8 bases aligning to TRDD3. With V trimmed by 4 bases and J by 1 base, 11 bases remained unmatched. This CDR3 has 19 amino acids. Germline V CDR1 and CDR2: GEAIGNYY, EKD. CDR3 protein: CACDTILGGWSWDTRQMFF. CDR3 bases: TGTGCCTGTGATACCATACTGGGGGGATGGTCCTGGGACACCCGACAGATGTTTTTC.

This clone was observed a few times. J is TRDJ1 and V is TRDV1; TRDD3 matches at 7 bases. Germline CDR1 reads TSWWSYY; CDR2 reads QGS. J lost 0 bases, V lost 4 bases, and 17 bases had no gene match. The CDR3 covers 19 residues. This CDR3 reads CALGVHYPGLGTYTDKLIF. The CDR3 DNA reads TGTGCTCTTGGGGTACACTACCCAGGACTGGGGACCTACACCGATAAACTCATCTTT.

This clone was recorded a few times. A much larger clone lies one base from this, so it may be a read error. Distinct nucleotide sequences in the sample also encode this CDR3. The chain couples TRDV3 to TRDJ1, with D perhaps TRDD3 (6 bases). V was cut by 2 bases and J by 0 bases, with 16 bases left in between. Germline values: CDR1 TVYSNPD, CDR2 GDNSRS (reference sequence). CDR3 length equals 15 residues. CDR3 nucleotides: TGTGCCTTTCCCAGGTGGGGGCCTCACACCGATAAACTCATCTTT. Translation gives CAFPRWGPHTDKLIF.

This sequence joins TRDV1 and TRDJ1; TRDD2 is a possible D gene (9 bases). The CDR3 contains 22 residues. In germline, CDR1 is TSWWSYY, CDR2 QGS. V was clipped by 2 bases and J by 0 bases, with 31 bases between them. In DNA form, the CDR3 reads TGTGCTCTTGGGGAATCGCCGGCCTTCCTACAGGGATACGCGCGGTACACCGATAAACTCATCTTT. Its translation: CALGESPAFLQGYARYTDKLIF.

This chain links TRDV3 with TRDJ1; 8 bases match TRDD3. The trim removed 0 bases at V and 3 bases at J, leaving 30 bases unmatched. CDR1 is TVYSNPD and CDR2 is GDNSRS in the germline V gene (reference sequence). CDR3 length: 22 amino acids. The CDR3 protein is CAFRVIPVLLSVGDTGSDKLIF. The CDR3 DNA follows: TGTGCCTTTAGGGTCATTCCGGTCCTCTTAAGTGTCGGGGATACCGGGTCCGATAAACTCATCTTT.

Notes on this clone: With only one base between it and a far larger clone, this is likely a read error. The chain carries TRDV2 and TRDJ3; no reliable D call. V lost 3 bases and J lost 4, with 15 bases in between. The CDR3 length is 17 residues. Germline V gene data show CDR1 as GEAIGNYY and CDR2 as EKD. CDR3 nucleotides: TGTGCCTGTGACCCCCGGTCAGGAAGGTGGGACACCCGACAGATGTTTTTC. It specifies CACDPRSGRWDTRQMFF.